This T cell receptor beta chain was identified in a study of T cell responses to AZD1222 COVID-19 vaccine. Findings and limits, study-wide: Across spike, vaccine-associated CD4 TCRs were found, dominant at 160-218 and 743-854. Only a handful of AZD1222 recipients, roughly six in all, had baseline seropositivity.

The method was immunoSEQ multiplex PCR; TCRdb's version includes in-frame clones alone and lacks a portion of them. The profile covers 150,000 to 200,000 clones, with almost 95% appearing a single time and 1% to 1.5% taken by the ten largest. The CDR3 consists of 15 residues. Germline CDR1 SGHNT, CDR2 YENEEA. With 3 bases removed from V and 6 bases from J, the gap between germline ends came to 18 bases. As to this clone: Its matching antigen is unknown.

This TCR was recovered from an adult in good health. This specimen was peripheral blood, taken on day 0 of AZD1222 vaccination. The chain links TRBV11-3 to TRBJ2-7; D not certain. CDR3 amino acids: CASSLTADTLSEQYF. The CDR3 DNA reads TGTGCCAGCAGCTTGACGGCCGACACCCTGAGCGAGCAGTACTTC.